This T cell receptor beta chain was profiled in a study of cytotoxic CD8 clonotypes in ibrutinib-treated CLL. Clones were sequenced by immunoSEQ multiplex PCR, and TCRdb holds only the in-frame ones, with some missing. The top ten clones hold 2.5% to 3.5% of a sample with some 120,000 clones, 84% of them seen once. The germline V and J ends were trimmed by 4 bases and 0 bases, with 12 bases remaining between them. This CDR3 is 15 amino acids long. The germline gives CDR1 SGHRS, CDR2 YFSETQ. The chain recombines TRBV5-1 with TRBJ2-3; tentatively, D is TRBD2 (6 bases). Sequencing used PBMCs, obtained after 24 months of ibrutinib treatment. This clonotype originated in a human donor with chronic lymphocytic leukemia. The DNA for the CDR3 is TGCGCCAGCAGCCTCGACGGACTAAGCACAGATACGCAGTATTTT. Its protein is CASSLDGLSTDTQYF.